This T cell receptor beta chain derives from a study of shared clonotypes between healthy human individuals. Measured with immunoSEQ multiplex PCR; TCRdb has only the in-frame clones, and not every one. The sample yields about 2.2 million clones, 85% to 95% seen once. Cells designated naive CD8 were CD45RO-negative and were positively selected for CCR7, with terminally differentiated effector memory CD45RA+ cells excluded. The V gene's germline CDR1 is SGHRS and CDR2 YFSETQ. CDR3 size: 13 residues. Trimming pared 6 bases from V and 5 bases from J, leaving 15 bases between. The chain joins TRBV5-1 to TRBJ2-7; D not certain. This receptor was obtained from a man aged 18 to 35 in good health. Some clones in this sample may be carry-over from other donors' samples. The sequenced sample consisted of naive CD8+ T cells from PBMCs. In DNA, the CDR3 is TGCGCCAGCAAGTTTATCTTTGGGGACGAGCAGTACTTC. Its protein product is CASKFIFGDEQYF. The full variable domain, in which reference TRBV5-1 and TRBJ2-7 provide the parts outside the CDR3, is KAGVTQTPRYLIKTRGQQVTLSCSPISGHRSVSWYQQTPGQGLQFLFEYFSETQRNKGNFPGRFSGRQFSNSRSEMNVSTLELGDSALYLCASKFIFGDEQYFGPGTRLTVT.